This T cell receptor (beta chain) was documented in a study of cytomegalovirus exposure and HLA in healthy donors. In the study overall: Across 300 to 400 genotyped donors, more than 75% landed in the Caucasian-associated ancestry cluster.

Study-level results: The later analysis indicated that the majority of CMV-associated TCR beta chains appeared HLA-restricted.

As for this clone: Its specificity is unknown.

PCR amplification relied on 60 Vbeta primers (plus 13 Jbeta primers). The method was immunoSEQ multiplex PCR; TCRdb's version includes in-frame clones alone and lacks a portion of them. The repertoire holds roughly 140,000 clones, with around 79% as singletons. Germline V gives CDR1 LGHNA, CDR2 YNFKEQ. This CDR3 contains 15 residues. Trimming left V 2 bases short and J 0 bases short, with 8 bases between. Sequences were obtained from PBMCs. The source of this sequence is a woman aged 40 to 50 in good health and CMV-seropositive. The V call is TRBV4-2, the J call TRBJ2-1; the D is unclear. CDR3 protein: CASSQNRVSYNEQFF. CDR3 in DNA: TGTGCCAGCAGCCAAAATCGAGTCTCCTACAATGAGCAGTTCTTC.